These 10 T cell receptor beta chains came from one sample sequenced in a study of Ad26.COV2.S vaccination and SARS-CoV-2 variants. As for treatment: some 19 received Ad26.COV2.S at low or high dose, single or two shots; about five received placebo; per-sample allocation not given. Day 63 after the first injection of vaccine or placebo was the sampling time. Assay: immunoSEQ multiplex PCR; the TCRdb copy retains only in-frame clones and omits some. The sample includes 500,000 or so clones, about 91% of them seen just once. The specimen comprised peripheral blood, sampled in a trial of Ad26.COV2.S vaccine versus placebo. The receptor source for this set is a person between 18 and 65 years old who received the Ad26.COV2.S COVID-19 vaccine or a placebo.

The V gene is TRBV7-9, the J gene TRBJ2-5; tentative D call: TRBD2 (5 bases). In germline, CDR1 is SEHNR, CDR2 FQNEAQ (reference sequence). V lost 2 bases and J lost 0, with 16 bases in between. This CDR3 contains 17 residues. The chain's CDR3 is CASSLSLARGYQETQYF. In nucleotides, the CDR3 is TGTGCCAGCAGCTTAAGCCTAGCTCGGGGTTACCAAGAGACCCAGTACTTC.

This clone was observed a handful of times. Here the CDR3 DNA reads TGTGCCAGCAGCTACATCTTGGACGGGAACACTGAAGCTTTCTTT. This translates into CASSYILDGNTEAFF. The rearrangement joins TRBV4-2 to TRBJ1-1; D uncertain. CDR1 is LGHNA and CDR2 is YNFKEQ in the germline V gene. V was trimmed by 5 bases and J by 1 base, leaving 14 bases between them. The CDR3 length is 15 residues.

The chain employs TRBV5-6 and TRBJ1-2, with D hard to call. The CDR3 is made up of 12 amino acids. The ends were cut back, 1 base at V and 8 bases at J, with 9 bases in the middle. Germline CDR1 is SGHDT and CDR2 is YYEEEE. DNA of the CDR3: TGTGCCAGCAGCTTGCGCCCGGTAGGCTACACCTTC. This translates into CASSLRPVGYTF.

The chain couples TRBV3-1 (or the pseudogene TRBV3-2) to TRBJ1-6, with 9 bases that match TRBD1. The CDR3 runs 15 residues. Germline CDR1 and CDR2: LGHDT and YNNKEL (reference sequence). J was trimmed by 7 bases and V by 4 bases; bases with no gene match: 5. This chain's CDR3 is CASSRRTGENSPLHF. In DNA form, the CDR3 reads TGTGCCAGCAGCCGTCGGACAGGGGAAAATTCACCCCTCCACTTT.

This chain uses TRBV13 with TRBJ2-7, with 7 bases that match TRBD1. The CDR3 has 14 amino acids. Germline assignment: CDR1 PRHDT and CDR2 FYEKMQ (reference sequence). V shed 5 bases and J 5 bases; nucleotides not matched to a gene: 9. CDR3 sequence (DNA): TGTGCCAGCAGCCGCGACAGGGTGTGGAACGAGCAGTACGTC. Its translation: CASSRDRVWNEQYV.

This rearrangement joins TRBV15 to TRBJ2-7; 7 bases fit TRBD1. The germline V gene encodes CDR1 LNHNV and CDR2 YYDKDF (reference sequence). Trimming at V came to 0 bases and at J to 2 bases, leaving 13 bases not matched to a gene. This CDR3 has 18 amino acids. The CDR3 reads CATSRDRAPRTGAYEQYF. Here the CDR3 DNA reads TGTGCCACCAGCAGAGATCGTGCCCCCCGGACAGGCGCCTACGAGCAGTACTTC. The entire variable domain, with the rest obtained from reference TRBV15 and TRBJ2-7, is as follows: DAMVIQNPRYQVTQFGKPVTLSCSQTLNHNVMYWYQQKSSQAPKLLFHYYDKDFNNEADTPDNFQSRRPNTSFCFLDIRSPGLGDTAMYLCATSRDRAPRTGAYEQYFGPGTRLTVT.

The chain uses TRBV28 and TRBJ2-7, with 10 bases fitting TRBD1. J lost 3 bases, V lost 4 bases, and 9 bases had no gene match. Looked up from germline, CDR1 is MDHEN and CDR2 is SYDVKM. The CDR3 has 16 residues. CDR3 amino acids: CASSSPGQGLIYEQYF. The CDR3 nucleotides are TGTGCCAGCAGTTCGCCGGGACAGGGGTTGATCTACGAGCAGTACTTC. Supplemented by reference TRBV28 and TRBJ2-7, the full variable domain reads DVKVTQSSRYLVKRTGEKVFLECVQDMDHENMFWYRQDPGLGLRLIYFSYDVKMKEKGDIPEGYSVSREKKERFSLILESASTNQTSMYLCASSSPGQGLIYEQYFGPGTRLTVT.

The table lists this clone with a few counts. The CDR3 protein is CASSQGAVAYGYTF. DNA for the CDR3: TGTGCCAGCAGCCAAGGGGCGGTCGCCTATGGCTACACCTTC. The rearrangement links TRBV4-2 to TRBJ1-2; D gene unclear. The CDR3 totals 14 residues. Germline loops: CDR1 LGHNA, CDR2 YNFKEQ. The V gene lost 1 base and the J gene lost 4 bases, with 10 bases spanning the gap.

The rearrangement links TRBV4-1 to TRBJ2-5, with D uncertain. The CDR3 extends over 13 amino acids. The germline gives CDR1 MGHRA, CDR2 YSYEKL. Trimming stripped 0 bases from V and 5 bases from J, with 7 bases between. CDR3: CASSQDFRETQYF. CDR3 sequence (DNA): TGCGCCAGCAGCCAAGATTTTCGGGAGACCCAGTACTTC.

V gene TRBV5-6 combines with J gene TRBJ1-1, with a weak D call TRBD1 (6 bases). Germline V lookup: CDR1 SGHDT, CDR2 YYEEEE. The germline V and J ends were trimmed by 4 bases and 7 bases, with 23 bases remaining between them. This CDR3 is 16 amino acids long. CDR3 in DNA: TGTGCCAGCAGCGGATTACCGGGACAAATTGTCGGTGAAGCTTTCTTT. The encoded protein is CASSGLPGQIVGEAFF.